This paragraph covers one T cell receptor (beta chain) sequence. The data are from a study of blood T cell repertoires in COVID-19. Study details: COVID-19 samples, acute and convalescent, were from the United States, Italy and Spain. The analysed material was cDNA or gDNA that came from T cells, B-cell-depleted T cells, or PBMCs.

V was pared by 2 bases and J by 3 bases, with 13 bases between. Looked up from germline, CDR1 is KGHSH and CDR2 is LQKENI. The CDR3 has 15 amino acids. As processed by the authors: Amplified reference gene primers provided the basis for estimating nucleated cell counts. TCRdb's copy holds only in-frame clones and misses some; the assay was immunoSEQ multiplex PCR. V and J calls and clone size are as listed in that table; D and trimming were resolved from the DNA. Of about 310,000 clones detected, around nine tenths appear once; the ten largest clones hold roughly a tenth. The rearrangement links TRBV18 to TRBJ1-1; possible D gene TRBD1, 5 bases. The source of this sequence is a woman in her thirties who had recovered from COVID-19. Sequencing input: PBMCs or T cells enriched from blood (not recorded which). In nucleotides, the CDR3 is TGTGCCAGCTCACCAAATCCGGGGGGAGACACTGAAGCTTTCTTT. Encoded protein: CASSPNPGGDTEAFF. The variable domain in full, completed from reference TRBV18 and TRBJ1-1, reads NAGVMQNPRHLVRRRGQEARLRCSPMKGHSHVYWYRQLPEEGLKFMVYLQKENIIDESGMPKERFSAEFPKEGPSILRIQQVVRGDSAAYFCASSPNPGGDTEAFFGQGTRLTVV.